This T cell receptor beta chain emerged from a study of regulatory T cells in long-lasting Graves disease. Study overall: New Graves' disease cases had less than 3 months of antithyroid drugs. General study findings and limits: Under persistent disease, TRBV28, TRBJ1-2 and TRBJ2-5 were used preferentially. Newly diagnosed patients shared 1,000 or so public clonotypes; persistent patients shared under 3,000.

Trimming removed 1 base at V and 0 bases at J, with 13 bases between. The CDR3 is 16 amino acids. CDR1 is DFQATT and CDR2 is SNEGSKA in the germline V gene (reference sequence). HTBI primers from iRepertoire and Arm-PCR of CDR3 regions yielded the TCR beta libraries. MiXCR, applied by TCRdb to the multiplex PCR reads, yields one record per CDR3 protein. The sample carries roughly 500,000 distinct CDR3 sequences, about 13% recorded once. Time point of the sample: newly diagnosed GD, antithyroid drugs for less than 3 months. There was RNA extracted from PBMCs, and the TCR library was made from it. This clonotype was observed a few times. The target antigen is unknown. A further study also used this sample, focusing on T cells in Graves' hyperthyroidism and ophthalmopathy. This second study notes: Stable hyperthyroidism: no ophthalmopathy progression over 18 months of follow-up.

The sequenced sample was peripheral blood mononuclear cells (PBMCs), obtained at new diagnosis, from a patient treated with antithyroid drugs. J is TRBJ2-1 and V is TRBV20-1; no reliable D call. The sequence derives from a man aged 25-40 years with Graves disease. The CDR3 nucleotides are TGCAGTGCTAGAGGCGCCCCCGCGAGCTCCTACAATGAGCAGTTCTTC. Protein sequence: CSARGAPASSYNEQFF.